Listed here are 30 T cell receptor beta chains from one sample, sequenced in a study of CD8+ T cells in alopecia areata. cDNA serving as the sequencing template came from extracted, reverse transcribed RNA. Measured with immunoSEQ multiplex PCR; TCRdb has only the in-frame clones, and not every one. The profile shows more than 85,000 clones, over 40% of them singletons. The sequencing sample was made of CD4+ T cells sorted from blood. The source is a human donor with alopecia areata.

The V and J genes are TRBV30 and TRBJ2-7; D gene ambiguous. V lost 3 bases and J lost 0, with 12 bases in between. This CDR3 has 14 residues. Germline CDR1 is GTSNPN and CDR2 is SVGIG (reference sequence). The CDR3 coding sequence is TGTGCCTGGAGGGCCAGGCCCAGCTCCTACGAGCAGTACTTC. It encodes CAWRARPSSYEQYF.

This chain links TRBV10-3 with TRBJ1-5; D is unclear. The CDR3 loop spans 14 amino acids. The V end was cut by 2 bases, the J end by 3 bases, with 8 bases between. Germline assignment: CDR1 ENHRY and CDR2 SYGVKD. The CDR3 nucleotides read TGTGCCATCAGTGAGGGCACCTTCAATCAGCCCCAGCATTTT. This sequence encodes CAISEGTFNQPQHF.

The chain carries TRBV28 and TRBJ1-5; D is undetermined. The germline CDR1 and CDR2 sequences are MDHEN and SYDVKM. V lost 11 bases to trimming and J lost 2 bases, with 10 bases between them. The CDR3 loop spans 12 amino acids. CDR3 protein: CAQGRGNQPQHF. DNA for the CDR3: TGTGCCCAAGGACGGGGCAATCAGCCCCAGCATTTT.

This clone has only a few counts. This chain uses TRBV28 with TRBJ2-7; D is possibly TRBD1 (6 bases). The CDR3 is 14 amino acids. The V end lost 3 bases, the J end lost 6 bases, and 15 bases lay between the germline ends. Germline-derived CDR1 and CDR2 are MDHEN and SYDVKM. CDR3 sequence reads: CASSLAEQGREQYF. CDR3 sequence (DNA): TGTGCCAGCAGTTTGGCCGAACAGGGTCGCGAGCAGTACTTC.

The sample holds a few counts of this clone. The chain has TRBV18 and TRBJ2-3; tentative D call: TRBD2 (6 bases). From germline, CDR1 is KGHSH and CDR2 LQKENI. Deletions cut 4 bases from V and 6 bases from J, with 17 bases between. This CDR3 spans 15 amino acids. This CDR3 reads CASSLPQGGLDTQYF. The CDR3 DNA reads TGTGCCAGCTCACTTCCTCAGGGAGGACTCGATACGCAGTATTTT.

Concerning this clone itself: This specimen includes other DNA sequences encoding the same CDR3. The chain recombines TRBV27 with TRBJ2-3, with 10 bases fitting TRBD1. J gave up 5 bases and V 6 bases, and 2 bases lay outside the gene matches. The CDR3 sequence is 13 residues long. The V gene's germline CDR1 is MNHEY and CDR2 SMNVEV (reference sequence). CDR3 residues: CASRRDRGDTQYF. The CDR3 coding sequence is TGTGCCAGCAGAAGGGACAGGGGAGATACGCAGTATTTT.

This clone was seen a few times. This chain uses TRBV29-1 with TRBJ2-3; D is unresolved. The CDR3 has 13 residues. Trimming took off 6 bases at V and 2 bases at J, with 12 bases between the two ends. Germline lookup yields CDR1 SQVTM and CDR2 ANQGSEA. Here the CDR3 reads CSVKRLFTDTQYF. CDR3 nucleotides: TGCAGCGTCAAGCGCCTTTTCACAGATACGCAGTATTTT.

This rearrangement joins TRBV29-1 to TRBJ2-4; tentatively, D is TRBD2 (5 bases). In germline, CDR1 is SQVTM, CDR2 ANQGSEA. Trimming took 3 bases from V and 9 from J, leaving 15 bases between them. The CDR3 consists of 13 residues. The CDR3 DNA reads TGCAGCGTTGAGGTGGGAGCTGTAAGCATTCAGTACTTC. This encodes CSVEVGAVSIQYF.

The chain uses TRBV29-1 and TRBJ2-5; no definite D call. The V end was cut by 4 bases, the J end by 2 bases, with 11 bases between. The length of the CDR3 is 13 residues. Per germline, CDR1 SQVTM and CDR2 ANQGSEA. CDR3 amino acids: CSVVYNGQETQYF. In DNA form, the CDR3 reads TGCAGCGTTGTGTACAACGGACAAGAGACCCAGTACTTC.

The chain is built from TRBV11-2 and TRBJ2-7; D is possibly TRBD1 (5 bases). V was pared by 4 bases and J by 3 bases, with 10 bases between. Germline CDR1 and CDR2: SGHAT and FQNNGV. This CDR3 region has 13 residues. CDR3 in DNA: TGTGCCAGCAGCTCCGACAGAAACTACGAGCAGTACTTC. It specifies CASSSDRNYEQYF.

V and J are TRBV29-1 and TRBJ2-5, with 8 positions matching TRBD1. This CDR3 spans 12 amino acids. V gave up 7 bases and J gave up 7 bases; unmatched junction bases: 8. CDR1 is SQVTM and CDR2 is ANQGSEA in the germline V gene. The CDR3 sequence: CSEGQALGTQYF. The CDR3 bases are TGCAGCGAGGGACAGGCCCTGGGGACCCAGTACTTC.

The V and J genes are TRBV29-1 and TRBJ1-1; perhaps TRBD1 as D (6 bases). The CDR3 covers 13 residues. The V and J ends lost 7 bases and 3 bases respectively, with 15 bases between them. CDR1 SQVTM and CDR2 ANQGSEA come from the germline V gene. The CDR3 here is CSAISGVDTEAFF. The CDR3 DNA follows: TGCAGCGCCATTTCAGGGGTTGACACTGAAGCTTTCTTT.

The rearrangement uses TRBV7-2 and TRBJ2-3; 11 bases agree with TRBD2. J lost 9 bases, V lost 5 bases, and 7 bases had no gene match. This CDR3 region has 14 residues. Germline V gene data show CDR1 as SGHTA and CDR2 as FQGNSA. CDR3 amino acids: CASSLTRTSGTQYF. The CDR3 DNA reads TGTGCCAGCAGCCTAACCAGGACTAGCGGGACGCAGTATTTT. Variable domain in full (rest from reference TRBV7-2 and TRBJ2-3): GAGVSQSPSNKVTEKGKDVELRCDPISGHTALYWYRQSLGQGLEFLIYFQGNSAPDKSGLPSDRFSAERTGGSVSTLTIQRTQQEDSAVYLCASSLTRTSGTQYFGPGTRLTVL.

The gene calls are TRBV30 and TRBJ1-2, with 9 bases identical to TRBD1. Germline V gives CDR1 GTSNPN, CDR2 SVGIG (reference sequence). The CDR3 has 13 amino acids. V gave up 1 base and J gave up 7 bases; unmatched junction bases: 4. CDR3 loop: CAWSAGQGRGYTF. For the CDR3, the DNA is TGTGCCTGGAGTGCGGGACAGGGCCGTGGCTACACCTTC. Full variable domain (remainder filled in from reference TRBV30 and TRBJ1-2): SQTIHQWPATLVQPVGSPLSLECTVEGTSNPNLYWYRQAAGRGLQLLFYSVGIGQISSEVPQNLSASRPQDRQFILSSKKLLLSDSGFYLCAWSAGQGRGYTFGSGTRLTVV.

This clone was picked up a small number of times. The DNA for the CDR3 is TGCGCCAGCAGCCTCAGCGGGGGCAGCACAGATACGCAGTATTTT. Translating gives CASSLSGGSTDTQYF. The chain is built from TRBV5-1 and TRBJ2-3, with 8 bases fitting TRBD2. The V and J ends lost 4 bases and 0 bases, in that order; junction bases with no gene match: 4. CDR1 and CDR2 from the germline V gene are SGHRS and YFSETQ. CDR3 length: 15 amino acids.

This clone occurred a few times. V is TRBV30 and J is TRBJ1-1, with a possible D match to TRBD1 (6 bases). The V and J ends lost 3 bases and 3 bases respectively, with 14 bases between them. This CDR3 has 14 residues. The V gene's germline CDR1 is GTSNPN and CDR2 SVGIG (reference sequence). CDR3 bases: TGTGCCTGGAGCCGCCGGAAGGGGGACACTGAAGCTTTCTTT. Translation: CAWSRRKGDTEAFF.

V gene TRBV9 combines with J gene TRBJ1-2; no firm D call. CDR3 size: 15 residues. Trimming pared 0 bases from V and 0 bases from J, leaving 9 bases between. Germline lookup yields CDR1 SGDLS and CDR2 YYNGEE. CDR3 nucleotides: TGTGCCAGCAGCGTAGTTGATAGATCTAACTATGGCTACACCTTC. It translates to CASSVVDRSNYGYTF.

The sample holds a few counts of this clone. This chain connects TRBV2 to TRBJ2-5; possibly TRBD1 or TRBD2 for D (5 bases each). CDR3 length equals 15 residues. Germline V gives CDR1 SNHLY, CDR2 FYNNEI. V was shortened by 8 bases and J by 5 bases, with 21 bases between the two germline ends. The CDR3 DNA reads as TGTGCCAGCGGGGACGGTCCGTCCGGCCGGGAGACCCAGTACTTC. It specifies CASGDGPSGRETQYF.

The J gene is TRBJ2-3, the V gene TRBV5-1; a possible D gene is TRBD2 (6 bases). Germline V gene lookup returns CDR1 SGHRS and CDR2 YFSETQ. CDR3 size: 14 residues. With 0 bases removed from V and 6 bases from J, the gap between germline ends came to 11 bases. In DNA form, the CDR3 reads TGCGCCAGCAGCTTGGGTCGGGAGCCCGATACGCAGTATTTT. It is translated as CASSLGREPDTQYF.

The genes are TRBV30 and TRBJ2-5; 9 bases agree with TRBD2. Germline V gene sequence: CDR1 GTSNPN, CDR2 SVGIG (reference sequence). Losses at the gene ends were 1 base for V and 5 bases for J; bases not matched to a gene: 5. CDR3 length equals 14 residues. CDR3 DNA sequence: TGTGCCTGGAGTGCAGGACTAGCGATGGAGACCCAGTACTTC. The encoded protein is CAWSAGLAMETQYF.

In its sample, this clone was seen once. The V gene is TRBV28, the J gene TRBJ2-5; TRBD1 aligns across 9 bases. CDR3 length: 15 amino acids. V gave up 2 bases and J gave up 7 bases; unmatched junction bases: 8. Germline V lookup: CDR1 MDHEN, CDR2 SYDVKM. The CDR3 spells CASSLQGQGVRTQYF. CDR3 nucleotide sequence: TGTGCCAGCAGTTTACAGGGACAGGGCGTGAGGACCCAGTACTTC.

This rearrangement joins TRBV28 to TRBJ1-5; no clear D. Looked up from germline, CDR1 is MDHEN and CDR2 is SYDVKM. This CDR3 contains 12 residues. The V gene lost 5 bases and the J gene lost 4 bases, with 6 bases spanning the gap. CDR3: CASSTPNQPQHF. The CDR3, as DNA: TGTGCCAGCAGTACGCCGAATCAGCCCCAGCATTTT.

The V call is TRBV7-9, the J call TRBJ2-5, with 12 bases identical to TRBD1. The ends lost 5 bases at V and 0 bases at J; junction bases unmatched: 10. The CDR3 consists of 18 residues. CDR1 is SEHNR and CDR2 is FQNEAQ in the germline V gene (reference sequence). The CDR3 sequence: CASSLRTGTGGYQETQYF. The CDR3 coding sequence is TGTGCCAGCAGCCTTCGTACCGGGACAGGGGGCTACCAAGAGACCCAGTACTTC.

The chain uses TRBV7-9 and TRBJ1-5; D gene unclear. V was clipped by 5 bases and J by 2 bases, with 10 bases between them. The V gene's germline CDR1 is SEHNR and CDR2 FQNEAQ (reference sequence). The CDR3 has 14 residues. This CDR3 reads CASSGDGGNQPQHF. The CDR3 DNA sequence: TGTGCCAGCAGCGGGGATGGGGGCAATCAGCCCCAGCATTTT.

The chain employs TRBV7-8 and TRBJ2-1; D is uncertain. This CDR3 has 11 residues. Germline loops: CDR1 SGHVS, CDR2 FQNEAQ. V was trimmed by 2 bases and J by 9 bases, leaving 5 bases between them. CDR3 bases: TGTGCCAGCAGCTTATGGGGTGAGCAGTTCTTC. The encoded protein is CASSLWGEQFF.

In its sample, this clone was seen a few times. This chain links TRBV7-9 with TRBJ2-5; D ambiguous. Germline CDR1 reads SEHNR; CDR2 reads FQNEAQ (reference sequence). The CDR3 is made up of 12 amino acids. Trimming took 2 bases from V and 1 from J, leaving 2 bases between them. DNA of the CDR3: TGTGCCAGCAGCTTAACCCAAGAGACCCAGTACTTC. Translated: CASSLTQETQYF.

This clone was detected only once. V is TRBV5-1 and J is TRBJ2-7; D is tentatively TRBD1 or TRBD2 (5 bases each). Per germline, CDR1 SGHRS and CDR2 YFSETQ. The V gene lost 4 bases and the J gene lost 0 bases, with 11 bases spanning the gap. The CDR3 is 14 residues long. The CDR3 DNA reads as TGCGCCAGCAGCAGGGACGGAGTCTCCTACGAGCAGTACTTC. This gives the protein CASSRDGVSYEQYF.

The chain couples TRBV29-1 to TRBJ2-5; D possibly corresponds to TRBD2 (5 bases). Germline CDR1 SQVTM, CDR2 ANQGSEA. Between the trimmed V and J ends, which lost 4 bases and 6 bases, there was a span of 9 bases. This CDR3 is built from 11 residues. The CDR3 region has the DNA TGCAGCGTTGTTCCGGGAAAGACCCAGTACTTC. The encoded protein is CSVVPGKTQYF.

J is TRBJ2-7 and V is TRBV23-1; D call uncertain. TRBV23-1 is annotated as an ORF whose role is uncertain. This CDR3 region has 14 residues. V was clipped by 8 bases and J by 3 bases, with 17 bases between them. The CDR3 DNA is TGCGCCAGCCTGTTCTACAAGTACGACTACGAGCAGTACTTC. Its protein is CASLFYKYDYEQYF.

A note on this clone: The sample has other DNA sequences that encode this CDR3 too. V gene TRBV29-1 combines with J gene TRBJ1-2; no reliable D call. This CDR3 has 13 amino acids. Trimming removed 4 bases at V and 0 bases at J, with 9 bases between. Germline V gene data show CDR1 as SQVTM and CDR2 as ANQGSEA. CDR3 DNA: TGCAGCGTTGGTGGTTCGCCTAACTATGGCTACACCTTC. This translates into CSVGGSPNYGYTF.